This is a list of T cell receptor beta chains from one sample in a study of T cells in Graves' hyperthyroidism and ophthalmopathy. TCRdb re-called the multiplex PCR reads through MiXCR, storing one row per CDR3 protein. Of roughly 380,000 distinct CDR3 sequences listed, 11% to 15% are singletons. The sequencing input was blood. Source of these receptors: a woman aged 60 to 75 with Graves' hyperthyroidism. The CDR3 runs from the conserved cysteine through the conserved F or W. The D gene is left open where the match is weak. Where a row states a size, it is once, few, many or the class of an expanded clone; other rows omit it.

v_gene	j_gene	d_gene	abundance	CDR3nt	CDR3aa
TRBV29-1	TRBJ1-1	.	many	TGCAGCGTTGGACTGTTTGGAGGGACCACTGAAGCTTTCTTT	CSVGLFGGTTEAFF
TRBV11-1	TRBJ2-1	.	many	TGTGCCAGCAGCTTCCACCCGGGGAACAATGAGCAGTTCTTC	CASSFHPGNNEQFF
TRBV28	TRBJ2-1	TRBD2	many	TGTGCCAGCAGTGGGCCGGGACTATCGAATGAGCAGTTCTTC	CASSGPGLSNEQFF
TRBV27	TRBJ1-2	.	.	TGTGCCAGCAGTGCGACAGGTTCGGCTGGCTACACCTTC	CASSATGSAGYTF
TRBV5-1	TRBJ2-3	.	many	TGCGCCAGCAGCTCTACCCGGGATACGCAGTATTTT	CASSSTRDTQYF
TRBV5-1	TRBJ2-7	.	many	TGCGCCAGCAGCTTCCGCAACGAGCAGTACTTC	CASSFRNEQYF
TRBV20-1	TRBJ2-7	.	many	TGCAGTGCTAGAGATGGGGGGAAGCAGTACTTC	CSARDGGKQYF
TRBV20-1	TRBJ2-1	TRBD2	many	TGCAGTGCTCACACTAGCGGGTCCTACAATGAGCAGTTCTTC	CSAHTSGSYNEQFF
TRBV7-8	TRBJ2-1	TRBD2	many	TGTGCCAGCATCATAGGGGAGCGGGGTTACAATGAGCAGTTCTTC	CASIIGERGYNEQFF
TRBV7-9	TRBJ2-3	.	few	TGTGCCAGCAGCTTTGGGATCTTCACAGATACGCAGTATTTT	CASSFGIFTDTQYF
TRBV2	TRBJ2-4	TRBD1	many	TGTGCCAGCAGTCAGGGGGAAAAAAACATTCAGTACTTC	CASSQGEKNIQYF
TRBV7-6	TRBJ2-2	.	few	TGTGCCAGCAGCCTGACTATTCTCACCGGGGAGCTGTTTTTT	CASSLTILTGELFF
TRBV20-1	TRBJ2-3	.	many	TGCAGTGCTAGAGCCGCTCGGGGCCATACAGATACGCAGTATTTT	CSARAARGHTDTQYF
TRBV5-1	TRBJ2-1	TRBD2	.	TGCGCCAGCAGCTTGGCCGGGAGGGCCGAAAATGAGCAGTTCTTC	CASSLAGRAENEQFF
TRBV14	TRBJ1-1	.	many	TGTGCCAGCAGCCAGGCCCGGAGCACTGAAGCTTTCTTT	CASSQARSTEAFF
TRBV9	TRBJ1-3	.	.	TGTGCCAGCAGCGGGGCGGACACCATATATTTT	CASSGADTIYF
TRBV10-3	TRBJ2-7	TRBD2	many	TGTGCCATCAGTGAGTCGATGGCGGGAGGGATTCGCTCCTACGGGCAGTACTTC	CAISESMAGGIRSYGQYF
TRBV10-3	TRBJ1-1	.	.	TGTGCCATCAGTGAGTCGGGATGGGGCTACACTGAAGCTTTCTTT	CAISESGWGYTEAFF
TRBV12-3/TRBV12-4	TRBJ2-3	.	many	TGTGCCAGCAGTTTACCTCATTCACCTCTCCATACGCAGTATTTT	CASSLPHSPLHTQYF
TRBV2	TRBJ1-1	TRBD1	many	TGTGCCAGCAGTGACAGGGGGTTTGGGACTGAAGCTTTCTTT	CASSDRGFGTEAFF
TRBV5-5	TRBJ2-7	.	many	TGTGCCAGCAGTTTCGGAGGGGGCCCCTACGAGCAGTACTTC	CASSFGGGPYEQYF
TRBV2	TRBJ1-2	.	.	TGTGCCAGCAGAAAACGAGAGGGCCCCGTAAGACGTGGCTACACCTTC	CASRKREGPVRRGYTF
TRBV2	TRBJ1-4	.	many	TGTGCCAGCAGGTTGGGGGATCAATCTGGAAAACTGTTTTTT	CASRLGDQSGKLFF
TRBV11-3	TRBJ2-7	.	many	TGTGCCAGCAGCGATTCGGTGGGGCAGTACTTC	CASSDSVGQYF
TRBV6-1	TRBJ1-1	.	.	TGTGCCAGCAGTGAAGCGCTGGGGGGGACACTGAACACTGAAGCTTTCTTT	CASSEALGGTLNTEAFF
TRBV28	TRBJ2-5	.	many	TGTGCCAGCAGTACCTACTGGGGAGGGGGCAGAACAAACCGGGGGCAGGAGACCCAGTACTTC	CASSTYWGGGRTNRGQETQYF
TRBV3-1	TRBJ2-5	TRBD1	few	TGTGCCAGCAGCCAAGATCTGGGCAGGGGGTGGGAGACCCAGTACTTC	CASSQDLGRGWETQYF
TRBV5-1	TRBJ1-2	TRBD1	many	TGCGCCAGCAGCTTCCTGGGACAGGACTGGGGTGGCTACACCTTC	CASSFLGQDWGGYTF
TRBV5-1	TRBJ2-5	TRBD1	many	TGCGCCAGCAGCCCCCGGGACAGGGGCGCGGAGACCCAGTACTTC	CASSPRDRGAETQYF